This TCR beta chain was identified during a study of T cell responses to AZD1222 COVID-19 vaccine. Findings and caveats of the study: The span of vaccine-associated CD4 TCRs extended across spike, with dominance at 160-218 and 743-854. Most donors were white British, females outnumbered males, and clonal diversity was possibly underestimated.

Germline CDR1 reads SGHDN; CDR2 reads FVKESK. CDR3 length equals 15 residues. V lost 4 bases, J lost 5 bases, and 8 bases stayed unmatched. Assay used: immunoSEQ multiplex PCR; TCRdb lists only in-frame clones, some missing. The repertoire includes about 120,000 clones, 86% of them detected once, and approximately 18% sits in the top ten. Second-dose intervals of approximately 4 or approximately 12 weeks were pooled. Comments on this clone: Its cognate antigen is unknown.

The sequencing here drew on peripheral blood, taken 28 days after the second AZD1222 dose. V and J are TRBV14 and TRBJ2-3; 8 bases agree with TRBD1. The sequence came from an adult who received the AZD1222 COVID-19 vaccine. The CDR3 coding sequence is TGTGCCAGCAGCCGATACGGACAGGGATTAGATACGCAGTATTTT. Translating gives CASSRYGQGLDTQYF.